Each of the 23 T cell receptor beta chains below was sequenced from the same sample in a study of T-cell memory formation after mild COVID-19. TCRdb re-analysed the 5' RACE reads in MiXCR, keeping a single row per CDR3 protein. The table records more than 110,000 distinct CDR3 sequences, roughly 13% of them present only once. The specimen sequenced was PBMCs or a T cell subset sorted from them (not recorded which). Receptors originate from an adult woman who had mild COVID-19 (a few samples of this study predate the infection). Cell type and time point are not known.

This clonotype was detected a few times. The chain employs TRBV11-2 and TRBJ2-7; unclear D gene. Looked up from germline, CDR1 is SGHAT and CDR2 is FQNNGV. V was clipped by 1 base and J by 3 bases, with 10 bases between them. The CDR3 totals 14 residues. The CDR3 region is CASSLGSTHYEQYF. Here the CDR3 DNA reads TGTGCCAGCAGCTTAGGTAGCACTCACTACGAGCAGTACTTC.

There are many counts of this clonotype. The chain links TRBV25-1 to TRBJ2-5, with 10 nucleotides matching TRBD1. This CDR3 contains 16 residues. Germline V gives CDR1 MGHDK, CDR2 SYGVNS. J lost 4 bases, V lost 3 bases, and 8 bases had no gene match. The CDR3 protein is CASSDPGTGEGETQYF. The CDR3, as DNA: TGTGCCAGCAGTGACCCAGGGACAGGGGAAGGAGAGACCCAGTACTTC.

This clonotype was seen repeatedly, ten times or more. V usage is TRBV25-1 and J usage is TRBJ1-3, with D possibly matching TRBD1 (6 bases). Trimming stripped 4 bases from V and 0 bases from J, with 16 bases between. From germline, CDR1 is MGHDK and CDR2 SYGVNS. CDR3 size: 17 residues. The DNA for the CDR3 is TGTGCCAGCAGTGGGCTGGGGACAATCACCTCTGGAAACACCATATATTTT. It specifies CASSGLGTITSGNTIYF.

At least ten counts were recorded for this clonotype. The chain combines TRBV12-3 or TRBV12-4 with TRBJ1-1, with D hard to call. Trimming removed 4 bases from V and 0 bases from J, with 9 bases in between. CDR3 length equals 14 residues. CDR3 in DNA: TGTGCCAGCAGTTCCTCGACGGTGAACACTGAAGCTTTCTTT. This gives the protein CASSSSTVNTEAFF.

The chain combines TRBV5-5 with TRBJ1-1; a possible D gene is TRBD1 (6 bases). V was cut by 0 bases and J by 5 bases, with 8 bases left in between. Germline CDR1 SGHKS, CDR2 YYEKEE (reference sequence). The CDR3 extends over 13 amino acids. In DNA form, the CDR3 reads TGTGCCAGCAGCTTGGCAGGGGCGACTGAAGCTTTCTTT. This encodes CASSLAGATEAFF.

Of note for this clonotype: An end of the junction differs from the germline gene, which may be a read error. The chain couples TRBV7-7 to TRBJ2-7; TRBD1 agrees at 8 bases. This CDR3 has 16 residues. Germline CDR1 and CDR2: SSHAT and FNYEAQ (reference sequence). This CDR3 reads CASSPGPKQGVYEQYF. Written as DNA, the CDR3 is TGTGCTAGCAGCCCAGGTCCAAAACAGGGGGTCTACGAGCAGTACTTC.

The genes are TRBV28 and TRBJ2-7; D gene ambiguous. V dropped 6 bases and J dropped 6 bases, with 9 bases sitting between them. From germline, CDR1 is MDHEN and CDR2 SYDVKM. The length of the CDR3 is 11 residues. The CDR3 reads CASSKQPEQYF. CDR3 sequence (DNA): TGTGCCAGCAGCAAGCAGCCCGAGCAGTACTTC.

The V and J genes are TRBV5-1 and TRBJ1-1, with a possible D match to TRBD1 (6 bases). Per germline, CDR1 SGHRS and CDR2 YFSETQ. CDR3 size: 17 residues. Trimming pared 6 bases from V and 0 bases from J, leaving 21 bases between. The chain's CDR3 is CASTFGLGGEMNTEAFF. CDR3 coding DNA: TGCGCCAGCACCTTCGGACTGGGGGGCGAAATGAACACTGAAGCTTTCTTT. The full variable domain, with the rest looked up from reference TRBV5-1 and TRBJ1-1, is KAGVTQTPRYLIKTRGQQVTLSCSPISGHRSVSWYQQTPGQGLQFLFEYFSETQRNKGNFPGRFSGRQFSNSRSEMNVSTLELGDSALYLCASTFGLGGEMNTEAFFGQGTRLTVV.

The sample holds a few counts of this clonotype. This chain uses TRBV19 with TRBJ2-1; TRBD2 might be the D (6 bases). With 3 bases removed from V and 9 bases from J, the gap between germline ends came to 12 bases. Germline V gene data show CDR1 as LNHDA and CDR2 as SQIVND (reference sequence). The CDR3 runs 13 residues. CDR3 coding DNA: TGTGCCAGTAGTATGCTAGCGACGGGTGAGCAGTTCTTC. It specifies CASSMLATGEQFF.

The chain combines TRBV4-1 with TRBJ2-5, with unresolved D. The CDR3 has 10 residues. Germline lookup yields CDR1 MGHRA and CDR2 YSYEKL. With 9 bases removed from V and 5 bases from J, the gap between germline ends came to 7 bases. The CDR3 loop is CARPNETQYF. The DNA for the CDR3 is TGCGCCAGACCTAACGAGACCCAGTACTTC.

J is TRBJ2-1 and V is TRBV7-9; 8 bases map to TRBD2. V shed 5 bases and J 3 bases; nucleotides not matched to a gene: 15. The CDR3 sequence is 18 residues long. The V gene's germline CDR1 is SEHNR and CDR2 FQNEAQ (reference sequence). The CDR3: CASSPPPEETSDYNEQFF. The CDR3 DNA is TGTGCCAGCAGCCCACCCCCGGAGGAGACTAGCGACTACAATGAGCAGTTCTTC.

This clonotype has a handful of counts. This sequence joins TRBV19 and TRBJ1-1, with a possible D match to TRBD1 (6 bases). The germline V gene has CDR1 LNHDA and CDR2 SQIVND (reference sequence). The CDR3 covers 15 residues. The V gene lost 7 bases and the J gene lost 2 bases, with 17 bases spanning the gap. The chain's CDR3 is CASIPRRTENTEAFF. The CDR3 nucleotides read TGTGCCAGTATTCCCAGGAGGACAGAAAACACTGAAGCTTTCTTT. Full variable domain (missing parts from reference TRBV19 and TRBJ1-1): DGGITQSPKYLFRKEGQNVTLSCEQNLNHDAMYWYRQDPGQGLRLIYYSQIVNDFQKGDIAEGYSVSREKKESFPLTVTSAQKNPTAFYLCASIPRRTENTEAFFGQGTRLTVV.

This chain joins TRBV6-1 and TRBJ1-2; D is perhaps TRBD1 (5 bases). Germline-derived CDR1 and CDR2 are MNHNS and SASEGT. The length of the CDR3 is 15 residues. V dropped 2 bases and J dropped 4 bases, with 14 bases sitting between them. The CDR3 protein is CASSEPRTQAYGYTF. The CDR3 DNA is TGTGCCAGCAGTGAACCTCGGACACAAGCCTATGGCTACACCTTC.

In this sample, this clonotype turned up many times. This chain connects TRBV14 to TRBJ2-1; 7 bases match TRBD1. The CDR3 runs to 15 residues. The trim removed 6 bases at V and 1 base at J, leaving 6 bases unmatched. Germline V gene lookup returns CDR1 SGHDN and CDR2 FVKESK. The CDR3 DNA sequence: TGTGCCAGCAGTCCCGACAGGGTATCCTACAATGAGCAGTTCTTC. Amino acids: CASSPDRVSYNEQFF.

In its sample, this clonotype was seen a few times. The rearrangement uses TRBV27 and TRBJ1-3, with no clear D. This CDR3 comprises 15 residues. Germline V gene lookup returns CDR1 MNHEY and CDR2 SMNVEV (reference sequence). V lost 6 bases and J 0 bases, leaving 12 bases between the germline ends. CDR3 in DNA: TGTGCCAGCAGAAGCGGTCGAAGCTCTGGAAACACCATATATTTT. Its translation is CASRSGRSSGNTIYF.

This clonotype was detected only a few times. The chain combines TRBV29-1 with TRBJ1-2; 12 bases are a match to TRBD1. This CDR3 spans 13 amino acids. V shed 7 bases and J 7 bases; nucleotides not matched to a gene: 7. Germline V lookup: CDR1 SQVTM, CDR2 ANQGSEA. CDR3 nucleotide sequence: TGCAGCGATACCGGGACAGGGGGCTCTGGCTACACCTTC. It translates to CSDTGTGGSGYTF.

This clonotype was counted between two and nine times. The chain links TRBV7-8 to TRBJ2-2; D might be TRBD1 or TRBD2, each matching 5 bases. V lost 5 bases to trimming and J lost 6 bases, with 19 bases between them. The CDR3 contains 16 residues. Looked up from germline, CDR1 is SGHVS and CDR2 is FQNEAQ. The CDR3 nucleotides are TGTGCCAGCAGCCGGGATGGGGGAAGAAGGGCCGGGGAGCTGTTTTTT. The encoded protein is CASSRDGGRRAGELFF.

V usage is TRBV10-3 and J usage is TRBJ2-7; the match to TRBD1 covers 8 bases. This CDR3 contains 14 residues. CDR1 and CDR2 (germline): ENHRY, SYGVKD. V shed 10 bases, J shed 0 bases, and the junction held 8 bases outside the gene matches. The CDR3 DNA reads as TGTGCCACCGATCAGGGGGCAAGCTCCTACGAGCAGTACTTC. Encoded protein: CATDQGASSYEQYF.

The CDR3, as DNA: TGCGCCAGCAGCCAAGCGGCCGGGGGAGCGGGTGGCTACACCTTC. Translation gives CASSQAAGGAGGYTF. The chain links TRBV4-1 to TRBJ1-2, with D perhaps matching TRBD1 (5 bases). The length of the CDR3 is 15 residues. CDR1 and CDR2 from the germline V gene are MGHRA and YSYEKL. The V end was cut by 1 base, the J end by 7 bases, with 16 bases between.

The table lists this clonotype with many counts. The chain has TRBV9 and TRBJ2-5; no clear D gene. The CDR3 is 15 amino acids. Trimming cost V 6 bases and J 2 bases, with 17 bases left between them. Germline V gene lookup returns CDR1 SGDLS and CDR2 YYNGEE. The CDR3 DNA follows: TGTGCCAGCACTCCTGGGTATCTCGAACAAGAGACCCAGTACTTC. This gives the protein CASTPGYLEQETQYF.

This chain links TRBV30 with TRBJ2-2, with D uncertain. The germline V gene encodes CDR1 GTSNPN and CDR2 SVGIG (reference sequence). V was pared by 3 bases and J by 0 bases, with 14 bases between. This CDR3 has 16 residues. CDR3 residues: CAWSGLDGSNTGELFF. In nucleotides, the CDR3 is TGTGCCTGGAGCGGCCTAGACGGGTCGAACACCGGGGAGCTGTTTTTT.

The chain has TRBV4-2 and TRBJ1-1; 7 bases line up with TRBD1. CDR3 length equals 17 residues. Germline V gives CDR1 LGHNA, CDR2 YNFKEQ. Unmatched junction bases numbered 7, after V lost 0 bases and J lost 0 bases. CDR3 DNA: TGTGCCAGCAGCCAAGATAGTGGGACAGAGTTGAACACTGAAGCTTTCTTT. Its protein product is CASSQDSGTELNTEAFF.

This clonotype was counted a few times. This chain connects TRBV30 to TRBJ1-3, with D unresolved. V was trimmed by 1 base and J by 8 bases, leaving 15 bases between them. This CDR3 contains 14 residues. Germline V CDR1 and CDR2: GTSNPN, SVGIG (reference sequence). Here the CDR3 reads CAWSEGRSVYTIYF. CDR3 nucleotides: TGTGCCTGGAGTGAAGGGAGGAGCGTTTACACCATATATTTT.